This T cell receptor (beta chain) was sequenced in a study of cytomegalovirus exposure and HLA in healthy donors. Study context: There were over 350 genotyped donors. Of these, 81% fell in the genetic ancestry cluster associated with self-reported Caucasian donors. Findings of the study overall: In a later analysis, productive TCRs from donors in an Asian-associated ancestry cluster reportedly carried fewer N-insertions than the cohort mean.

All donors participated as healthy donors of bone marrow. While unrecorded immune exposures were likely, the donors were nominally healthy when sampled. The PCR ran on 60 Vbeta and 13 Jbeta primers. Clones were read by immunoSEQ multiplex PCR, and TCRdb kept only the in-frame ones, dropping some. The table shows some 100,000 clones, with around 70% occurring only once. Germline CDR1 SGHKS, CDR2 YYEKEE (reference sequence). V lost 2 bases to trimming and J lost 4 bases, with 10 bases between them. The CDR3 totals 14 residues. Worth noting for this clone: What it binds is not known.

This receptor was obtained from a woman between 45 and 65 years old in good health and CMV-seropositive. The genes are TRBV5-5 and TRBJ2-1, with D possibly matching TRBD1 (6 bases). The sequencing input was PBMCs. CDR3 loop: CASSFGGGYNEQFF. CDR3 sequence (DNA): TGTGCCAGCAGCTTTGGGGGCGGGTACAATGAGCAGTTCTTC.